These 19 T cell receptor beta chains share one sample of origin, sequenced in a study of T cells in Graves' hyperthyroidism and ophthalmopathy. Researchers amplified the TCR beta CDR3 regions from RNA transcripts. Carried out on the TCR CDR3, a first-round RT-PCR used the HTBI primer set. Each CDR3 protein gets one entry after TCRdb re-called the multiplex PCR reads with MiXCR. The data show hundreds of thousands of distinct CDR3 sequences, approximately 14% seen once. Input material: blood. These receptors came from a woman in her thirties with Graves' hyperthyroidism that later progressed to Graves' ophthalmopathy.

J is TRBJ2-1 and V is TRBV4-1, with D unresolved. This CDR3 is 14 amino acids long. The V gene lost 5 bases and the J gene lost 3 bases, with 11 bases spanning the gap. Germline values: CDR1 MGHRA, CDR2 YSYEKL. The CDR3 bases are TGCGCCAGCAGCGCAGGAGTGAGCTACAATGAGCAGTTCTTC. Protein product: CASSAGVSYNEQFF.

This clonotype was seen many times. CDR3 nucleotides: TGTGCCAGCACCAGCCGGACTGAAGCTTTCTTT. This encodes CASTSRTEAFF. This sequence joins TRBV7-2 and TRBJ1-1; D call uncertain. Germline V gene lookup returns CDR1 SGHTA and CDR2 FQGNSA. The CDR3 contains 11 residues. Trimming removed 7 bases at V and 5 bases at J, with 8 bases between.

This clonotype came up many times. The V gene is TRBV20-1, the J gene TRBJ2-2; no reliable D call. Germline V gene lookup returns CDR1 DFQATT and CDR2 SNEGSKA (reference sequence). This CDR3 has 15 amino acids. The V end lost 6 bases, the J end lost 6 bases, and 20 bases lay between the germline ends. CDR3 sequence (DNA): TGCAGTGCCACCGACACCTGGGGAACGGCCGGGGAGCTGTTTTTT. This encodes CSATDTWGTAGELFF.

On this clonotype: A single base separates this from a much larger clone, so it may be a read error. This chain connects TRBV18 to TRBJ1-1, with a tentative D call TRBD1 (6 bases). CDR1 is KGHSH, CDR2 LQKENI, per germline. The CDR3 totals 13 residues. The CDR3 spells CASLPGADTEAFF. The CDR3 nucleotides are TGTGCCAGCTTACCAGGGGCGGACACTGAAGCTTTCTTT.

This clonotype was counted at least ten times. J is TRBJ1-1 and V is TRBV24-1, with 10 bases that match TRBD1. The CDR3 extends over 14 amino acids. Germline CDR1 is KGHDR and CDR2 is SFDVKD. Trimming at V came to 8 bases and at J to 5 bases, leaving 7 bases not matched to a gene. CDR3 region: CATMSGTGETEAFF. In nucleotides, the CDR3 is TGTGCCACCATGTCCGGGACAGGGGAAACTGAAGCTTTCTTT.

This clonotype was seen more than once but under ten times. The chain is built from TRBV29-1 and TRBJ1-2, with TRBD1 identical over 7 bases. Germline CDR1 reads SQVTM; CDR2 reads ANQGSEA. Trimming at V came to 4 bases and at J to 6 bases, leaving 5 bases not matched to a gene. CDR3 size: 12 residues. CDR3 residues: CSVGRQGDGYTF. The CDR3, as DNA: TGCAGCGTTGGACGACAGGGCGATGGCTACACCTTC.

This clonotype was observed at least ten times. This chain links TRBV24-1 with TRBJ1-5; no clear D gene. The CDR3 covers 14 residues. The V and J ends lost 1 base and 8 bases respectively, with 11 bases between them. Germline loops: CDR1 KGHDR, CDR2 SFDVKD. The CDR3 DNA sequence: TGTGCCACCAGTGATTTCGGGAGGTGGAAGCCCCAGCATTTT. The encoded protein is CATSDFGRWKPQHF.

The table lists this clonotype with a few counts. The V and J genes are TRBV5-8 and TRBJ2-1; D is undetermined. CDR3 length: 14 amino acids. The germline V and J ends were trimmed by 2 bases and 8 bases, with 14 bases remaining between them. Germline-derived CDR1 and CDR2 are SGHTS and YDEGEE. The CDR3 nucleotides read TGTGCCAGCAGCTTCGGCCAGGCGATTGATGAGCAGTTCTTC. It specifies CASSFGQAIDEQFF.

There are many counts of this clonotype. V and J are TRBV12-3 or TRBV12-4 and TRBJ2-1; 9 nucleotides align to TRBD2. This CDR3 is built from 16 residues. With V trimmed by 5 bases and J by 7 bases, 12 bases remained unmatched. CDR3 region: CASSHYVTSGSNEQFF. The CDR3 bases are TGTGCCAGCAGTCATTACGTAACTAGCGGGTCGAATGAGCAGTTCTTC.

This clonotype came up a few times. CDR3 sequence reads: CASSYSGTGANEAFF. The DNA for the CDR3 is TGTGCCAGCAGTTACTCCGGGACAGGGGCAAATGAAGCTTTCTTT. The chain has TRBV6-5 and TRBJ1-1, with 10 bases fitting TRBD1. J lost 7 bases, V lost 0 bases, and 5 bases had no gene match. This CDR3 spans 15 amino acids. Germline CDR1 reads MNHEY; CDR2 reads SVGAGI.

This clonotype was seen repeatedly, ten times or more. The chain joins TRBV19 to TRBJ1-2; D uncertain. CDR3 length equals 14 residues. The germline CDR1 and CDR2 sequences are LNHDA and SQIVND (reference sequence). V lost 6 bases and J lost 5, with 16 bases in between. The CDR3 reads CASSGDWGMYGYTF. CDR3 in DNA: TGTGCCAGTAGCGGAGATTGGGGAATGTATGGCTACACCTTC.

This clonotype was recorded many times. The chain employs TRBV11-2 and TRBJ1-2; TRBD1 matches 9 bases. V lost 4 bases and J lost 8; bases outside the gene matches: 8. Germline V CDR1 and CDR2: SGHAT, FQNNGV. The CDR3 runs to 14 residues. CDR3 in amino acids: CASSYTGGDKGYTF. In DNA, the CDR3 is TGTGCCAGCAGCTATACAGGGGGCGATAAGGGCTACACCTTC.

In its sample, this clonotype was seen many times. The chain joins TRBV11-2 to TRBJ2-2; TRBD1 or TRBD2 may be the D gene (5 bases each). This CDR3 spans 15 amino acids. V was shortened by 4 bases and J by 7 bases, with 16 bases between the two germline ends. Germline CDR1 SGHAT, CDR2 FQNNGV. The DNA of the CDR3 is TGTGCCAGCAGCTATCCAGGGAGAAGGGTCGGGGAGCTGTTTTTT. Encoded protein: CASSYPGRRVGELFF. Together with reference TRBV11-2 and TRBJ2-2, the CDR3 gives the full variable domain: EAGVAQSPRYKIIEKRQSVAFWCNPISGHATLYWYQQILGQGPKLLIQFQNNGVVDDSQLPKDRFSAERLKGVDSTLKIQPAKLEDSAVYLCASSYPGRRVGELFFGEGSRLTVL.

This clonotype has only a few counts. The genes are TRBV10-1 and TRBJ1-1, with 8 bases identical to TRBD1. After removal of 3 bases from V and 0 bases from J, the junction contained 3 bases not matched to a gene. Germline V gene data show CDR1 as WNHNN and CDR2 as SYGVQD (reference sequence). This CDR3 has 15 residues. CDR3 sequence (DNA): TGCGCCAGCAGTGACTCGGACAGGGTGAACACTGAAGCTTTCTTT. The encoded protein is CASSDSDRVNTEAFF.

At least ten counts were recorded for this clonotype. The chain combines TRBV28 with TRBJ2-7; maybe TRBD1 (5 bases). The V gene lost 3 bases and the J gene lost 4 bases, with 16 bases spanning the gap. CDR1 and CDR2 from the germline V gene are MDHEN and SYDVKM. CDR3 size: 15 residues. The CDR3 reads CASSLVPPNRYEQYF. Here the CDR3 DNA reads TGTGCCAGCAGTTTGGTACCCCCCAACAGGTACGAGCAGTACTTC.

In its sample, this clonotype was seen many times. The CDR3 coding sequence is TGTGCTAGTGGTTTGTCCCCACCATTGAACACTGAAGCTTTCTTT. Its translation is CASGLSPPLNTEAFF. This chain links TRBV12-5 with TRBJ1-1, with unresolved D. The CDR3 sequence is 15 residues long. The V gene's germline CDR1 is LGHNT and CDR2 FRNRAP. Trimming shortened V by 2 bases and J by 0 bases, and 10 bases separated the two germline ends. The entire variable domain, with the rest obtained from reference TRBV12-5 and TRBJ1-1, is as follows: DARVTQTPRHKVTEMGQEVTMRCQPILGHNTVFWYRQTMMQGLELLAYFRNRAPLDDSGMPKDRFSAEMPDATLATLKIQPSEPRDSAVYFCASGLSPPLNTEAFFGQGTRLTVV.

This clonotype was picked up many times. The CDR3: CASTRGGGAYEQYF. CDR3 in DNA: TGTGCCAGCACCCGCGGGGGCGGTGCCTACGAGCAGTACTTC. The chain uses TRBV7-2 and TRBJ2-7; perhaps TRBD2 as D (7 bases). The CDR3 spans 14 residues. V lost 7 bases and J lost 2, with 15 bases in between. The germline CDR1 and CDR2 sequences are SGHTA and FQGNSA.

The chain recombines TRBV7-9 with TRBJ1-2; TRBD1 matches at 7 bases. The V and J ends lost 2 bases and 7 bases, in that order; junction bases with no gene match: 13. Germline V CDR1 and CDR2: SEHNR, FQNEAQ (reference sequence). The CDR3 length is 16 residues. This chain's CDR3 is CASSLSADRERVGYTF. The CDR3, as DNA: TGTGCCAGCAGCTTAAGCGCCGACAGGGAGCGCGTTGGCTACACCTTC.

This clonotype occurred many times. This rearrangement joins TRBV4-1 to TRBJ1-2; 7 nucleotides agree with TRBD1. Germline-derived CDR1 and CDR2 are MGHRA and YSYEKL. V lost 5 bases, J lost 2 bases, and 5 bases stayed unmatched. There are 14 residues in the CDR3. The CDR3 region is CASSAGQFNYGYTF. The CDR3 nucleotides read TGCGCCAGCAGCGCGGGACAGTTCAACTATGGCTACACCTTC.